The 5 T cell receptor beta chains below all came from one sample that was sequenced in a study of OX40 agonist ivuxolimab in advanced cancers. Some clones are missing from TCRdb's copy, which holds only in-frame ones; the method was immunoSEQ multiplex PCR. Of 25,000 or so clones listed, approximately 80% are singletons. Here the sequenced sample was CD4+ or CD8+ T cells sorted from blood, taken in a trial of the OX40 agonist ivuxolimab. These receptors all come from an adult with an advanced solid tumor such as melanoma, head and neck, liver or kidney cancer.

V gene TRBV7-9 combines with J gene TRBJ2-1, with 9 positions matching TRBD1. V lost 6 bases, J lost 2 bases, and 5 bases stayed unmatched. The CDR3 has 15 amino acids. Germline CDR1 and CDR2: SEHNR and FQNEAQ (reference sequence). The CDR3 sequence is CASSPTGGPYNEQFF. The CDR3 coding sequence is TGTGCCAGCAGTCCTACAGGGGGCCCCTACAATGAGCAGTTCTTC.

The rearrangement links TRBV5-5 to TRBJ2-7; D gene uncertain. Trimming stripped 7 bases from V and 0 bases from J, with 8 bases between. The germline V gene has CDR1 SGHKS and CDR2 YYEKEE (reference sequence). This CDR3 has 12 amino acids. CDR3 sequence reads: CASARSSYEQYF. The CDR3 DNA reads TGTGCCAGCGCGCGCAGCTCCTACGAGCAGTACTTC.

The chain uses TRBV7-8 and TRBJ1-5, with TRBD1 matching 10 bases. V trimming: 3 bases; J trimming: 5 bases; junction bases outside the gene matches: 4. Germline-derived CDR1 and CDR2 are SGHVS and FQNEAQ. This CDR3 has 15 residues. CDR3 amino acids: CASSFGTGAYQPQHF. CDR3 sequence (DNA): TGTGCCAGCAGCTTCGGGACAGGGGCCTATCAGCCCCAGCATTTT.

CDR3 region: CSASGRANTGELFF. The CDR3 nucleotides read TGCAGCGCATCGGGGAGGGCGAACACCGGGGAGCTGTTTTTT. The chain joins TRBV29-1 to TRBJ2-2; 7 bases agree with TRBD2. The CDR3 covers 14 residues. The germline V gene has CDR1 SQVTM and CDR2 ANQGSEA. V lost 7 bases to trimming and J lost 0 bases; unmatched junction nucleotides: 5.

This clone was seen only once. The gene calls are TRBV7-8 and TRBJ1-5; perhaps TRBD1 as D (5 bases). Trimming removed 3 bases from V and 1 base from J, with 7 bases in between. CDR3 length: 14 amino acids. CDR1 and CDR2 (germline): SGHVS, FQNEAQ. DNA of the CDR3: TGTGCCAGCAGCTTTGCAGGGAGCAATCAGCCCCAGCATTTT. Its protein is CASSFAGSNQPQHF.